The following is a TCR beta chain sequence with its context. Compared with germline, one end of the junction differs, possibly owing to a read error. The data stem from a study of Ad26.COV2.S vaccination and SARS-CoV-2 variants. There are 14 residues in the CDR3. CDR1 is LGHNA, CDR2 YSLEER, per germline. The protocol was immunoSEQ multiplex PCR, while the TCRdb copy is restricted to in-frame clones and leaves out a portion. The sample carries fewer than 400,000 clones, roughly 90% recorded once. Stated treatment: 19 received Ad26.COV2.S at low or high dose, single or two shots; about 5 received placebo; per-sample allocation not given. Sampling took place 63 days after the first vaccine or placebo injection. A Boston donor was an adult aged 18-55 years.

The sequencing used peripheral blood, collected in a trial of Ad26.COV2.S vaccine versus placebo. The TCR was taken from a person aged 18-65 years who received the Ad26.COV2.S COVID-19 vaccine or a placebo. J is TRBJ1-1 and V is TRBV4-3, with D perhaps TRBD1 (5 bases). This chain's CDR3 is CASSLGPSAPVTDF. Written as DNA, the CDR3 is TGCGCCAGCAGTCTGGGACCGTCGGCCCCGGTTACAGACTTT.